These 5 T cell receptor beta chains originate from one sample sequenced in a study of PD-1 blockade in classical Hodgkin lymphoma. Measured with immunoSEQ multiplex PCR; TCRdb has only the in-frame clones, and not every one. The table includes around 100,000 clones, about 89% detected once. Exposure to brentuximab vedotin varied, and each patient had relapsed following autologous stem cell transplantation. This specimen consisted of peripheral blood mononuclear cells (PBMCs), obtained before the second cycle of nivolumab. These receptors all come from a human donor with classical Hodgkin lymphoma.

V and J are TRBV19 and TRBJ1-1; D remains ambiguous. CDR1 and CDR2 (germline): LNHDA, SQIVND (reference sequence). V was trimmed by 5 bases and J by 3 bases, leaving 10 bases between them. The CDR3 extends over 13 amino acids. CDR3 in DNA: TGTGCCAGTAGTTGGGCGAGGGACACTGAAGCTTTCTTT. Its protein product is CASSWARDTEAFF.

The CDR3 loop is CAWSIGGGGFQPQHF. The DNA of the CDR3 is TGTGCCTGGAGCATCGGGGGCGGGGGCTTCCAGCCCCAGCATTTT. V is TRBV30 and J is TRBJ1-5, with a tentative D call TRBD1 (6 bases). This CDR3 comprises 15 residues. Trimming took off 3 bases at V and 7 bases at J, with 19 bases between the two ends. Germline loops: CDR1 GTSNPN, CDR2 SVGIG (reference sequence).

The CDR3 region has the DNA TGTGCCAGCAGCTTATTTCTTTCCGGGGAGACCCAGTACTTC. Translated: CASSLFLSGETQYF. V is TRBV7-2 and J is TRBJ2-5; the D is unclear. This CDR3 has 14 amino acids. The V and J ends lost 2 bases and 5 bases respectively, with 12 bases between them. Looked up from germline, CDR1 is SGHTA and CDR2 is FQGNSA.

V gene TRBV11-3 combines with J gene TRBJ2-1; D possibly corresponds to TRBD2 (7 bases). The length of the CDR3 is 16 residues. Trimming left V 1 base short and J 7 bases short, with 17 bases between. The V gene's germline CDR1 is SGHNT and CDR2 YENEEA. This CDR3 reads CASSLVVGGPSNEQFF. Written as DNA, the CDR3 is TGTGCCAGCAGCTTAGTAGTGGGGGGGCCTAGTAATGAGCAGTTCTTC.

This chain joins TRBV5-1 and TRBJ2-5, with D tentatively TRBD1 (6 bases). This CDR3 is built from 10 residues. Germline CDR1 SGHRS, CDR2 YFSETQ. CDR3 coding DNA: TGCACGGACAGTGGGGAGACCCAGTACTTC. Its protein is CTDSGETQYF. The full variable domain, in which reference TRBV5-1 and TRBJ2-5 provide the parts outside the CDR3, is KAGVTQTPRYLIKTRGQQVTLSCSPISGHRSVSWYQQTPGQGLQFLFEYFSETQRNKGNFPGRFSGRQFSNSRSEMNVSTLELGDSALYLCTDSGETQYFGPGTRLLVL.